This T cell receptor beta chain appears in the sequencing data of a study of T-cell memory formation after mild COVID-19. Study summary: TCR clustering was largely donor specific. Study-level points and caveats: Contracting CD8+ clones were enriched in EMRA, CD4+ mainly in CM and EM. CD4+ bias marked clones expanding day 15 to 37, unlike balanced contracting clones. In pre-infection memory, a portion of responding clones appeared, which suggested that cross-reactive memory joined.

This clonotype was seen only a few times. Its antigen is undetermined. V was pared by 0 bases and J by 3 bases, with 5 bases between. This CDR3 is 13 amino acids long. CDR1 and CDR2 (germline): SGDLS, YYNGEE. From the 5' RACE reads, TCRdb called clonotypes with MiXCR, one entry per CDR3 protein. The sample includes about 340,000 distinct CDR3 sequences, about 16% of them seen just once. This chain uses TRBV9 with TRBJ2-3, with D maybe TRBD1 (5 bases). This sequence originates from a man younger than 35 who had mild COVID-19 (a few samples of this study predate the infection). Cell type and time point are not known. Sequences were obtained from PBMCs or a T cell subset sorted from them (not recorded which). The CDR3 nucleotides read TGTGCCAGCAGCGTAGCAGGGACAGATACGCAGTATTTT. Translating gives CASSVAGTDTQYF.